Presented here are 11 T cell receptor beta chains from one specimen sequenced in a study of graft-versus-host responses after intestinal transplantation. Their antigens remain unidentified. The data were produced by immunoSEQ multiplex PCR, yet TCRdb's version contains in-frame clones alone and is incomplete. Of approximately 77,000 clones in the sample, less than 90% were seen once. The sample here was unstimulated CD4+ T cells sorted from spleen or lymph node cells, taken before intestinal transplant. These receptors all come from a human donor who received an intestinal transplant.

V gene TRBV18 combines with J gene TRBJ1-1; D is possibly TRBD1 (5 bases). The germline gives CDR1 KGHSH, CDR2 LQKENI. This CDR3 has 14 amino acids. V lost 1 base, J lost 4 bases, and 10 bases lay in between. This chain's CDR3 is CASSPQGTGTEAFF. The CDR3 DNA follows: TGTGCCAGCTCACCACAGGGGACTGGCACTGAAGCTTTCTTT.

The rearrangement uses TRBV7-2 and TRBJ2-7; D may be TRBD1 (5 bases). V was cut by 3 bases and J by 4 bases, with 16 bases left in between. CDR1 is SGHTA and CDR2 is FQGNSA in the germline V gene. This CDR3 spans 15 amino acids. The CDR3 coding sequence is TGTGCCAGCAGCTTTGGGCCAGGGAAAGAGTACGAGCAGTACTTC. Amino acids: CASSFGPGKEYEQYF.

The J gene is TRBJ2-1, the V gene TRBV7-2, with a tentative D call TRBD2 (5 bases). CDR1 and CDR2 from the germline V gene are SGHTA and FQGNSA. This CDR3 contains 14 residues. The germline V and J ends were trimmed by 0 bases and 14 bases, with 17 bases remaining between them. CDR3 region: CASSLARGGGVKFF. As DNA, the CDR3 is TGTGCCAGCAGCTTAGCCCGTGGAGGTGGCGTGAAGTTCTTC.

This clone was found once. The V call is TRBV6-5, the J call TRBJ1-1; maybe TRBD1 (5 bases). This CDR3 is 14 amino acids long. The germline CDR1 and CDR2 sequences are MNHEY and SVGAGI. The V end lost 9 bases, the J end lost 2 bases, and 16 bases lay between the germline ends. The DNA for the CDR3 is TGTGCCAGTGTAACCCAGGGCGGAAACACTGAAGCTTTCTTT. Translating gives CASVTQGGNTEAFF.

This clone has just a few counts. The chain joins TRBV14 to TRBJ1-3; a possible D gene is TRBD1 (5 bases). V was pared by 3 bases and J by 2 bases, with 17 bases between. Germline V lookup: CDR1 SGHDN, CDR2 FVKESK. The CDR3 loop spans 17 amino acids. The chain's CDR3 is CASSQGTPSFTGNTIYF. In DNA, the CDR3 is TGTGCCAGCAGCCAGGGGACTCCGTCGTTTACTGGAAACACCATATATTTT.

J is TRBJ2-2 and V is TRBV27; TRBD1 matches at 8 bases. V dropped 4 bases and J dropped 1; count of bases not matched to a gene: 2. The germline V gene encodes CDR1 MNHEY and CDR2 SMNVEV (reference sequence). This CDR3 comprises 15 residues. CDR3 nucleotides: TGTGCCAGCAGTTGGACAGGGAGGAACACCGGGGAGCTGTTTTTT. Translated: CASSWTGRNTGELFF.

This rearrangement joins TRBV28 to TRBJ2-5; no firm D call. The CDR3 covers 15 residues. Germline CDR1 MDHEN, CDR2 SYDVKM. Trimming took 4 bases from V and 1 from J, leaving 13 bases between them. The chain's CDR3 is CASSSLLRSQETQYF. DNA of the CDR3: TGTGCCAGCAGTTCATTACTTCGGTCCCAAGAGACCCAGTACTTC.

The V gene is TRBV6-1, the J gene TRBJ1-4, with D perhaps matching TRBD1 (6 bases). This CDR3 is built from 15 residues. Germline V gives CDR1 MNHNS, CDR2 SASEGT. V lost 2 bases, J lost 5 bases, and 12 bases lay in between. As DNA, the CDR3 is TGTGCCAGCAGTGAATGGGGACAATTGAATGAAAAACTGTTTTTT. Its protein is CASSEWGQLNEKLFF.

The gene calls are TRBV5-1 and TRBJ2-7, with 15 bases identical to TRBD2. The CDR3 extends over 18 amino acids. The V and J ends lost 3 bases and 1 base, in that order; junction bases with no gene match: 8. Germline CDR1 SGHRS, CDR2 YFSETQ. Written as DNA, the CDR3 is TGCGCCAGCAGCTGGGGACTAGCGGGAGGCCTACCTTCCTACGAGCAGTACTTC. This translates into CASSWGLAGGLPSYEQYF.

The chain is built from TRBV30 and TRBJ1-6; D is perhaps TRBD1 (5 bases). Trimming cost V 6 bases and J 0 bases, with 9 bases left between them. This CDR3 is 14 amino acids long. The germline gives CDR1 GTSNPN, CDR2 SVGIG (reference sequence). CDR3 sequence reads: CACRAGSYNSPLHF. The CDR3, as DNA: TGTGCCTGCAGGGCAGGCTCCTATAATTCACCCCTCCACTTT.

This clone was counted once. The chain employs TRBV6-1 and TRBJ2-3; 10 nucleotides agree with TRBD2. Losses at the gene ends were 4 bases for V and 2 bases for J; bases not matched to a gene: 9. The CDR3 contains 17 residues. The germline gives CDR1 MNHNS, CDR2 SASEGT. CDR3 in amino acids: CASSALVLAGHTDTQYF. CDR3 coding DNA: TGTGCCAGCAGTGCCTTGGTACTAGCGGGACACACAGATACGCAGTATTTT.